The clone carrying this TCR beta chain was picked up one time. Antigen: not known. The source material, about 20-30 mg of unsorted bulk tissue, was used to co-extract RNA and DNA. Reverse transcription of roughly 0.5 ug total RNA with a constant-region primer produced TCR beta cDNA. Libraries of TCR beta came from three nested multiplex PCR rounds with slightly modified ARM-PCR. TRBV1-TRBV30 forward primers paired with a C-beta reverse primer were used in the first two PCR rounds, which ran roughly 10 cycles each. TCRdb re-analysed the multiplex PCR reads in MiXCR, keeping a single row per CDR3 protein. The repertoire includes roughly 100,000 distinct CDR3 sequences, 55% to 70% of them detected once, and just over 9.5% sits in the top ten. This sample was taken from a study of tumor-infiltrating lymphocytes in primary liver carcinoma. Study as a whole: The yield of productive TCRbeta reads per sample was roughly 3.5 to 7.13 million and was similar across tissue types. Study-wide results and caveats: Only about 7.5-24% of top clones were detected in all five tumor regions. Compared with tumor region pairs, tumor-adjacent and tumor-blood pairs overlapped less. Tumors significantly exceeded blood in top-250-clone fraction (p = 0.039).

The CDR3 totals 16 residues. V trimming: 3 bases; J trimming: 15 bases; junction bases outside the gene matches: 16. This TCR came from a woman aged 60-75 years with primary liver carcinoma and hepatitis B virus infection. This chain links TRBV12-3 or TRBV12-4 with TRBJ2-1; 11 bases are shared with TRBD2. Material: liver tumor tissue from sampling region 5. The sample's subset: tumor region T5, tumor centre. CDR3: CASSFSGTSGDNEWFF. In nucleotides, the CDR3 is TGTGCCAGCAGTTTTTCAGGGACTAGCGGAGACAATGAGTGGTTCTTC.